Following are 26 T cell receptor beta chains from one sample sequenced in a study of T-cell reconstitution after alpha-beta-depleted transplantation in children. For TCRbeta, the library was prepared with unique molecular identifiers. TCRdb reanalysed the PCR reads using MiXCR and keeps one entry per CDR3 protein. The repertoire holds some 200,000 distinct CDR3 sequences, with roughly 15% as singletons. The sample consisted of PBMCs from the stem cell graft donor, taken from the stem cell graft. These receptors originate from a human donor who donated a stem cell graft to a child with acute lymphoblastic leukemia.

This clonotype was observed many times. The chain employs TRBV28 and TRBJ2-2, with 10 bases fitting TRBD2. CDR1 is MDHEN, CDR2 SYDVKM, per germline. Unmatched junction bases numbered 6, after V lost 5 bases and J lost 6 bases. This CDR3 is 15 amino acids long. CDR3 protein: CASSPQTSGPGELFF. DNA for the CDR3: TGTGCCAGCAGTCCCCAGACTAGCGGGCCCGGGGAGCTGTTTTTT.

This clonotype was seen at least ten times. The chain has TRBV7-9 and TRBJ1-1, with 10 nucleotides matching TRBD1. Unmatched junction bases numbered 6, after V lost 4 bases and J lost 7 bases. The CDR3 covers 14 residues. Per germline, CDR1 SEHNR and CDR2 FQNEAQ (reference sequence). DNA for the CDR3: TGTGCCAGCAGCTCCTCCGGACAGGGGGTTGAAGCTTTCTTT. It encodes CASSSSGQGVEAFF.

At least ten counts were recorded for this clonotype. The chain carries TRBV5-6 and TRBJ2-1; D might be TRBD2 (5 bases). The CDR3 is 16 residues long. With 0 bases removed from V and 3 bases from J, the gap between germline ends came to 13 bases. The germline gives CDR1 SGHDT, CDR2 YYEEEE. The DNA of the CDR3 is TGTGCCAGCAGCTTGGAGCTAGCAGCTTTCTACAATGAGCAGTTCTTC. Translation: CASSLELAAFYNEQFF. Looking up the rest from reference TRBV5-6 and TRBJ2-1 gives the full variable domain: DAGVTQSPTHLIKTRGQQVTLRCSPKSGHDTVSWYQQALGQGPQFIFQYYEEEERQRGNFPDRFSGHQFPNYSSELNVNALLLGDSALYLCASSLELAAFYNEQFFGPGTRLTVL.

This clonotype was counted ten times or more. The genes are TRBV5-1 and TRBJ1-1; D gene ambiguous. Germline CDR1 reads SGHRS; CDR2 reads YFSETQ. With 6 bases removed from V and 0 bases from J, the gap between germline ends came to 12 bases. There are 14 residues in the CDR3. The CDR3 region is CASNLAGMNTEAFF. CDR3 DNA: TGCGCCAGCAACCTTGCGGGGATGAACACTGAAGCTTTCTTT.

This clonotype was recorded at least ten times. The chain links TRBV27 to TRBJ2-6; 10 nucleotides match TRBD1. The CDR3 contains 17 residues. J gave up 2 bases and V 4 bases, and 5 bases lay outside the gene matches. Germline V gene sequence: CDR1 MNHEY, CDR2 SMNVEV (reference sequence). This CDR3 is CASSSPGTGAGANVLTF. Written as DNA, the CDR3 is TGTGCCAGCAGTTCTCCCGGGACAGGGGCTGGGGCCAACGTCCTGACTTTC.

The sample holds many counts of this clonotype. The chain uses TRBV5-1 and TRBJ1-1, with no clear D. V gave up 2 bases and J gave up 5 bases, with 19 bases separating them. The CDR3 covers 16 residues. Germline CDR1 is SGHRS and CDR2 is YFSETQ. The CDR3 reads CASSFLTGGVGTEAFF. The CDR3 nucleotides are TGCGCCAGCAGCTTCCTAACGGGCGGGGTGGGGACTGAAGCTTTCTTT.

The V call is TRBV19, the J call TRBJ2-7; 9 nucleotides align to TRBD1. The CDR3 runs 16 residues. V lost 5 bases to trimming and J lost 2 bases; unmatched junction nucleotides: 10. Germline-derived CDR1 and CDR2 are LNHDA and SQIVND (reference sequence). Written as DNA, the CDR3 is TGTGCCAGTAGTGGTTACCGGGACAGGGTGACCTACGAGCAGTACTTC. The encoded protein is CASSGYRDRVTYEQYF.

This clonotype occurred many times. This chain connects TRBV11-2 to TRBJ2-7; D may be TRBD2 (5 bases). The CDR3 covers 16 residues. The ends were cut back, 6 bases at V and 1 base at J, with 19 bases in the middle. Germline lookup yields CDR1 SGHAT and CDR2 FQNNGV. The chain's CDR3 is CASSFPRIGESYEQYF. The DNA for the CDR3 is TGTGCCAGCAGTTTTCCCCGGATCGGGGAATCCTACGAGCAGTACTTC.

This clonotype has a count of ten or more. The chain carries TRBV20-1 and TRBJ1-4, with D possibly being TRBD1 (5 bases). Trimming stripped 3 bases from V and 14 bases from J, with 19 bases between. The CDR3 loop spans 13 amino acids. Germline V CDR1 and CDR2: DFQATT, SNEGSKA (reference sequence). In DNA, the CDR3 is TGCAGTGCTAGTAAGGGGTCCAGTAGTCGGCTGTTTTTT. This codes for CSASKGSSSRLFF.

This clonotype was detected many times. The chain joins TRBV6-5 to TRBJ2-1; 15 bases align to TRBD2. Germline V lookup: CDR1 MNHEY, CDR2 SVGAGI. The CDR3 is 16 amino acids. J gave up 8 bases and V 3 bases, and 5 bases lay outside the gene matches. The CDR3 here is CASSYSGLAGGDEQFF. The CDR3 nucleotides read TGTGCCAGCAGTTATTCGGGACTAGCGGGAGGAGATGAGCAGTTCTTC.

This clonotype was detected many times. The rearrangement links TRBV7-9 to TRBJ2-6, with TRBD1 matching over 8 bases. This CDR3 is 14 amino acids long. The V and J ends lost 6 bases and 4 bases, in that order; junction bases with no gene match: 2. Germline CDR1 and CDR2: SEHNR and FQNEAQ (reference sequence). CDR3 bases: TGTGCCAGCAGGACAGGGGCCGGGGCCAACGTCCTGACTTTC. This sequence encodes CASRTGAGANVLTF.

CDR3 sequence (DNA): TGTGCCAGCAGCGCCGGGACCCCGGCGGTAGATACGCAGTATTTT. Protein: CASSAGTPAVDTQYF. The rearrangement joins TRBV5-6 to TRBJ2-3; D might be TRBD1 or TRBD2, each matching 5 bases. The germline V gene encodes CDR1 SGHDT and CDR2 YYEEEE. The length of the CDR3 is 15 residues. Trimming stripped 4 bases from V and 5 bases from J, with 17 bases between.

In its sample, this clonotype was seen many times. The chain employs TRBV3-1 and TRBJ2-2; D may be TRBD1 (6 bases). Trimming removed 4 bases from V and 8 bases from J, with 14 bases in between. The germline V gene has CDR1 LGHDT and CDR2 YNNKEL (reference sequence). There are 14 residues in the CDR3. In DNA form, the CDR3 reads TGTGCCAGCAGCCGAGACAGGCGGAAGGGGGAGCTGTTTTTT. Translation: CASSRDRRKGELFF.

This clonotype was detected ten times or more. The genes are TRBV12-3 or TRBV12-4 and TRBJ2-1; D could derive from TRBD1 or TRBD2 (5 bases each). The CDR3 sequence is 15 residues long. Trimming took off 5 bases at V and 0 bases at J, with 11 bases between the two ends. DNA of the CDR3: TGTGCCAGCAGTCGGGACGCCTCCTCCTACAATGAGCAGTTCTTC. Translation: CASSRDASSYNEQFF.

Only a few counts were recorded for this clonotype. CDR3 in amino acids: CASSPRTGVGEKLFF. The DNA for the CDR3 is TGTGCCAGCAGCCCTCGGACGGGTGTGGGTGAAAAACTGTTTTTT. V usage is TRBV5-6 and J usage is TRBJ1-4, with D uncertain. The CDR3 extends over 15 amino acids. The germline gives CDR1 SGHDT, CDR2 YYEEEE. V lost 4 bases, J lost 7 bases, and 17 bases lay in between.

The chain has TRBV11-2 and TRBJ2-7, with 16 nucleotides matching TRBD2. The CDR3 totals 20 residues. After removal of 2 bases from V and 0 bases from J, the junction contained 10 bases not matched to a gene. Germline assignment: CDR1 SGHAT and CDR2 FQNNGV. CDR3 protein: CASSLLAGTSGRESSYEQYF. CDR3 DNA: TGTGCCAGCAGCTTACTCGCCGGGACTAGCGGGAGGGAGAGCTCCTACGAGCAGTACTTC. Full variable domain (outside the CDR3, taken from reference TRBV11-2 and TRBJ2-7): EAGVAQSPRYKIIEKRQSVAFWCNPISGHATLYWYQQILGQGPKLLIQFQNNGVVDDSQLPKDRFSAERLKGVDSTLKIQPAKLEDSAVYLCASSLLAGTSGRESSYEQYFGPGTRLTVT.

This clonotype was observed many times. The CDR3 DNA is TGTGCCAGCAGTGTTCCAGGACAAAACAATCAGCCCCAGCATTTT. Its translation is CASSVPGQNNQPQHF. The J gene is TRBJ1-5, the V gene TRBV12-3 or TRBV12-4; D is possibly TRBD1 (5 bases). This CDR3 contains 15 residues. With 5 bases removed from V and 3 bases from J, the gap between germline ends came to 14 bases.

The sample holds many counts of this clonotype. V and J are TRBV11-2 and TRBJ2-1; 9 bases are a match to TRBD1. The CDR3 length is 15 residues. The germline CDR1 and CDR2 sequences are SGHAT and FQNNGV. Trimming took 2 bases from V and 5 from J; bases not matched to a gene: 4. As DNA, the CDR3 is TGTGCCAGCAGCTTACCGGACAGGGGACACAATGAGCAGTTCTTC. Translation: CASSLPDRGHNEQFF.

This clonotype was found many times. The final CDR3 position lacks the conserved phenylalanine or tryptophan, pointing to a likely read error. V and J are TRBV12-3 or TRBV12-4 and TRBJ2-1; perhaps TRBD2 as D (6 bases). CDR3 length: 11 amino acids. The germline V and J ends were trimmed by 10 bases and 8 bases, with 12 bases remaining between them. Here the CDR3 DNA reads TGTGCCACCTGGGGAGGCTATGAGCAGTTCTTG. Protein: CATWGGYEQFL.

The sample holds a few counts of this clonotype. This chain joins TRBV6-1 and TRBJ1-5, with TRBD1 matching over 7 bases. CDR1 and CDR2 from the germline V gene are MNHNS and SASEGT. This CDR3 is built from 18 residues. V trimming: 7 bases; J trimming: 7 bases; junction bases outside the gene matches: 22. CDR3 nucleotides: TGTGCCAGCAACCTCTTGCGGGGCAACAGGGGTGAAGGACAGCCCCAGCATTTT. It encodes CASNLLRGNRGEGQPQHF.

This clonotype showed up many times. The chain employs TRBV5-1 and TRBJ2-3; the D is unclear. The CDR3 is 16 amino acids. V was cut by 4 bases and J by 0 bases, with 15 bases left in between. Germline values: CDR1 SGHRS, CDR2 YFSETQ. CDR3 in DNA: TGCGCCAGCAGCCCCACTCTACCCACTAGCACAGATACGCAGTATTTT. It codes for CASSPTLPTSTDTQYF. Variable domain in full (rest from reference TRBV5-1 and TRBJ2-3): KAGVTQTPRYLIKTRGQQVTLSCSPISGHRSVSWYQQTPGQGLQFLFEYFSETQRNKGNFPGRFSGRQFSNSRSEMNVSTLELGDSALYLCASSPTLPTSTDTQYFGPGTRLTVL.

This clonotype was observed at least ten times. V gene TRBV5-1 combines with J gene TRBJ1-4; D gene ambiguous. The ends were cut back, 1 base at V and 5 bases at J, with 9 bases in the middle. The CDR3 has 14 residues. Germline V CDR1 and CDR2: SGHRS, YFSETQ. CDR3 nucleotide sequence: TGCGCCAGCAGCTTGAATGGTCGCAATGAAAAACTGTTTTTT. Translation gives CASSLNGRNEKLFF.

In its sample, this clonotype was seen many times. CDR3 region: CSAPGAESTEAFF. The CDR3, as DNA: TGCAGTGCTCCGGGGGCAGAGAGCACTGAAGCTTTCTTT. The chain recombines TRBV20-1 with TRBJ1-1; tentative D call: TRBD1 (6 bases). This CDR3 region has 13 residues. In germline, CDR1 is DFQATT, CDR2 SNEGSKA (reference sequence). V dropped 5 bases and J dropped 4 bases, with 14 bases sitting between them.

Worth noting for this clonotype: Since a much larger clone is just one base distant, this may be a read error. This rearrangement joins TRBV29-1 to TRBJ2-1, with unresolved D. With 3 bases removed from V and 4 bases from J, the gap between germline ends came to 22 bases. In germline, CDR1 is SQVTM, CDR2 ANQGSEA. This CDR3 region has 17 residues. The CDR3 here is CSVEGQITRGVYNEQFF. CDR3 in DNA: TGCAGCGTTGAGGGCCAGATAACGCGAGGAGTATACAATGAGCAGTTCTTC.

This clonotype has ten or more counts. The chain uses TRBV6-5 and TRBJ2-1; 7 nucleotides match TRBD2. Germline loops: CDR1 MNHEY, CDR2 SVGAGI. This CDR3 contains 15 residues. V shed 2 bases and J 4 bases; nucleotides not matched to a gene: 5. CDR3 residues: CASSYASGPYNEQFF. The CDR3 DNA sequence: TGTGCCAGCAGTTACGCTAGCGGCCCTTACAATGAGCAGTTCTTC.

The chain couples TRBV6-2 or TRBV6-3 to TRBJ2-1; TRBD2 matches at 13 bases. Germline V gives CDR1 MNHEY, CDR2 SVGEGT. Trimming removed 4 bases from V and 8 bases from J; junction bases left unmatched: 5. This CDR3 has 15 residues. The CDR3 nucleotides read TGTGCCAGCAGTTCCGGGACTAGCGGGACCGATGAGCAGTTCTTC. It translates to CASSSGTSGTDEQFF.